The TCR beta chain under discussion was sequenced for a study of cytomegalovirus exposure and HLA in healthy donors. For the study at large: The approximately 120 validation repertoires matched the roughly 630 first-cohort repertoires in platform, a later analysis reported. Overall study findings and caveats: According to a later analysis, TCR clusters from the first cohort tended to co-occur in the 120 or so validation repertoires.

Of note for this clone: Its antigen is still unknown.

V lost 5 bases to trimming and J lost 5 bases, with 24 bases between them. This CDR3 comprises 17 residues. Germline CDR1 SGHVS, CDR2 FQNEAQ. The protocol was immunoSEQ multiplex PCR, while the TCRdb copy is restricted to in-frame clones and leaves out a portion. Of 98,000 or so clones detected, about 85% appear once; the ten largest clones hold about 2.9%. The rearrangement uses TRBV7-8 and TRBJ2-5, with TRBD2 as a possible D gene (7 bases). The sequencing sample was made of PBMCs. This clonotype was obtained from a woman between 18 and 29 years old in good health and CMV-seronegative. For the CDR3, the DNA is TGTGCCAGCAGCGCCGACGGGTGGGGGGGCGTTAGGGAGACCCAGTACTTC. Protein product: CASSADGWGGVRETQYF.